This T cell receptor (beta chain) was recorded in a study of regulatory T cells in long-lasting Graves disease. Time point in this sample: persistent/refractory GD, antithyroid drugs over 5 years with positive TRAb. PBMC-extracted RNA yielded the TCR library. The germline CDR1 and CDR2 sequences are SGHTA and FQGTGA. The CDR3 extends over 12 amino acids. Trimming took 5 bases from V and 6 from J, leaving 11 bases between them. The authors built TCR beta libraries using iRepertoire HTBI primers and Arm-PCR of CDR3 regions. From the multiplex PCR reads, TCRdb called clonotypes with MiXCR, one entry per CDR3 protein. The sample lists some 370,000 distinct CDR3 sequences; roughly 20% were seen once. There are many counts of this clonotype.

This specimen consisted of peripheral blood mononuclear cells (PBMCs), obtained when the disease was refractory, from a patient treated with antithyroid drugs. The clonotype comes from a woman in her 40s with Graves disease. The chain has TRBV7-3 and TRBJ2-7; maybe TRBD1 (6 bases). Written as DNA, the CDR3 is TGTGCCAGCAGCAACAGGGAAGGCGAGCAGTACTTC. It specifies CASSNREGEQYF.